The 18 T cell receptor beta chains given below trace back to one sample, sequenced in a study of cytomegalovirus exposure and HLA in healthy donors. PCR amplification relied on 60 Vbeta primers (plus 13 Jbeta primers). Repertoires were generated with immunoSEQ multiplex PCR, while TCRdb's copy carries only in-frame clones and drops some. The ten most abundant clones cover roughly 0.74% of a sample with approximately 190,000 clones. The material sequenced was PBMCs. All receptors come from a boy aged 5-17 years in good health and CMV-seronegative.

The chain joins TRBV7-2 to TRBJ1-1, with D maybe TRBD1 (6 bases). Trimming shortened V by 5 bases and J by 4 bases, and 23 bases separated the two germline ends. Germline V gene lookup returns CDR1 SGHTA and CDR2 FQGNSA. The CDR3 spans 17 residues. The CDR3 here is CASSPAQQGRGGTEAFF. DNA of the CDR3: TGTGCCAGCAGCCCCGCCCAGCAGGGGCGCGGCGGCACTGAAGCTTTCTTT.

The rearrangement uses TRBV23-1 and TRBJ1-1, with D tentatively TRBD1 (6 bases). TRBV23-1 is annotated as an ORF whose role is uncertain. Trimming removed 3 bases from V and 0 bases from J, with 11 bases in between. This CDR3 has 15 amino acids. The CDR3 spells CASSHGGQMNTEAFF. CDR3 coding DNA: TGCGCCAGCAGTCATGGAGGACAGATGAACACTGAAGCTTTCTTT.

The V gene is TRBV12-5, the J gene TRBJ1-2; 8 bases fit TRBD1. Trimming cost V 6 bases and J 10 bases; bases outside gene matches: 10. Germline lookup yields CDR1 LGHNT and CDR2 FRNRAP. There are 13 residues in the CDR3. CDR3 coding DNA: TGTGCTAGTGGACTTGGACAGGGAATAGACTACACCTTC. Residues: CASGLGQGIDYTF.

CDR3 loop: CASSRDFADTQYF. The CDR3 DNA follows: TGTGCCAGCTCACGGGACTTTGCAGATACGCAGTATTTT. This sequence joins TRBV18 and TRBJ2-3, with a tentative D call TRBD2 (6 bases). The germline V gene has CDR1 KGHSH and CDR2 LQKENI. Trimming shortened V by 4 bases and J by 4 bases, and 9 bases separated the two germline ends. The CDR3 spans 13 residues.

The chain joins TRBV28 to TRBJ1-5; 9 bases match TRBD1. The CDR3 runs to 15 residues. Germline CDR1 and CDR2: MDHEN and SYDVKM. The junction had 10 bases not matched to a gene; V was cut back by 8 bases and J by 5 bases. CDR3: CASCSGTGSDQPQHF. CDR3 DNA sequence: TGTGCCAGCTGTTCCGGGACAGGGTCGGATCAGCCCCAGCATTTT.

This chain connects TRBV6-1 to TRBJ1-5; TRBD1 matches at 9 bases. This CDR3 region has 17 residues. J lost 7 bases, V lost 1 base, and 11 bases had no gene match. CDR1 is MNHNS and CDR2 is SASEGT in the germline V gene. CDR3 nucleotides: TGTGCCAGCAGTGAAGGTACTTTTAAGGACAGGGGCCAGCCCCAGCATTTT. It encodes CASSEGTFKDRGQPQHF.

This chain uses TRBV29-1 with TRBJ2-2, with TRBD2 identical over 9 bases. With 6 bases clipped from V and 0 bases from J, the junction kept 5 bases outside the gene matches. Looked up from germline, CDR1 is SQVTM and CDR2 is ANQGSEA. The CDR3 has 15 residues. As DNA, the CDR3 is TGCAGCGTCTTAGCGGGGGAGTCGAACACCGGGGAGCTGTTTTTT. It yields the protein CSVLAGESNTGELFF.

V and J are TRBV6-1 and TRBJ1-1, with a tentative D call TRBD1 (5 bases). Deletions cut 3 bases from V and 1 base from J, with 12 bases between. The CDR3 is made up of 15 amino acids. Germline-derived CDR1 and CDR2 are MNHNS and SASEGT. CDR3 loop: CASSEGGAGNTEAFF. CDR3 nucleotides: TGTGCCAGCAGTGAGGGAGGGGCGGGGAACACTGAAGCTTTCTTT.

The chain carries TRBV27 and TRBJ2-5; 10 bases match TRBD1. TRBJ2-7 matches the DNA end more closely, so the J call is doubtful. The CDR3 has 14 amino acids. Looked up from germline, CDR1 is MNHEY and CDR2 is SMNVEV (reference sequence). CDR3 protein: CATQLGTGAYEQYF. The DNA of the CDR3 is TGTGCCACCCAACTCGGGACAGGGGCATACGAGCAGTACTTC.

The genes are TRBV2 and TRBJ1-4; the D is unclear. Germline V gene data show CDR1 as SNHLY and CDR2 as FYNNEI. The CDR3 runs 15 residues. V was pared by 2 bases and J by 8 bases, with 15 bases between. This CDR3 reads CASSEIAAVREKLFF. Here the CDR3 DNA reads TGTGCCAGCAGTGAAATTGCGGCCGTAAGAGAAAAACTGTTTTTT.

The chain is built from TRBV19 and TRBJ1-6; D gene ambiguous. There are 15 residues in the CDR3. The ends were cut back, 7 bases at V and 7 bases at J, with 17 bases in the middle. Germline loops: CDR1 LNHDA, CDR2 SQIVND (reference sequence). The CDR3 loop reads CASTSRGQSNSPLHF. The CDR3 DNA follows: TGTGCCAGTACGAGCCGAGGTCAATCAAATTCACCCCTCCACTTT.

The V call is TRBV14, the J call TRBJ1-6; D is unresolved. Germline-derived CDR1 and CDR2 are SGHDN and FVKESK. This CDR3 is built from 15 residues. The V end lost 1 base, the J end lost 0 bases, and 4 bases lay between the germline ends. The DNA of the CDR3 is TGTGCCAGCAGCCAAGCAGTCTCCTATAATTCACCCCTCCACTTT. Translation: CASSQAVSYNSPLHF.

The chain employs TRBV7-2 and TRBJ2-5, with 13 bases fitting TRBD2. Per germline, CDR1 SGHTA and CDR2 FQGNSA. The CDR3 has 17 residues. The trim removed 2 bases at V and 5 bases at J, leaving 8 bases unmatched. CDR3 protein: CASSLWGPTSGGETQYF. CDR3 DNA: TGTGCCAGCAGCTTATGGGGGCCGACTAGCGGGGGGGAGACCCAGTACTTC.

The chain carries TRBV7-2 and TRBJ2-5; 7 bases map to TRBD1. Trimming at V came to 1 base and at J to 4 bases, leaving 0 bases not matched to a gene. Per the germline V gene, CDR1 is SGHTA and CDR2 is FQGNSA. This CDR3 is 13 amino acids long. The CDR3 loop is CASSLGTGETQYF. The CDR3 region has the DNA TGTGCCAGCAGCTTAGGGACAGGAGAGACCCAGTACTTC.

This rearrangement joins TRBV9 to TRBJ1-3; D is unresolved. CDR1 and CDR2 from the germline V gene are SGDLS and YYNGEE. The CDR3 spans 12 residues. V was cut by 3 bases and J by 7 bases, with 8 bases left in between. The CDR3 spells CASSGGGNTIYF. Here the CDR3 DNA reads TGTGCCAGCAGCGGAGGTGGGAACACCATATATTTT.

The gene calls are TRBV2 and TRBJ2-3; the match to TRBD2 covers 11 bases. CDR3 length: 17 amino acids. The V and J ends lost 8 bases and 0 bases, in that order; junction bases with no gene match: 10. Germline V gene lookup returns CDR1 SNHLY and CDR2 FYNNEI. In DNA, the CDR3 is TGTGCCAGCTGGGGACTAGCGGCGAACACTAGCACAGATACGCAGTATTTT. This codes for CASWGLAANTSTDTQYF.

The chain recombines TRBV5-4 with TRBJ2-2, with D possibly matching TRBD1 (6 bases). CDR1 and CDR2 (germline): SGHNT, YYREEE (reference sequence). This CDR3 has 13 amino acids. With 5 bases removed from V and 7 bases from J, the gap between germline ends came to 12 bases. The CDR3, as DNA: TGTGCCAGCAGTTCACAGGGTCTCGGGGAGCTGTTTTTT. Translating gives CASSSQGLGELFF.

The chain combines TRBV7-6 with TRBJ2-5; D is possibly TRBD2 (5 bases). The length of the CDR3 is 14 residues. Germline assignment: CDR1 SGHVS and CDR2 FNYEAQ. V was clipped by 1 base and J by 0 bases, with 6 bases between them. In nucleotides, the CDR3 is TGTGCCAGCAGCTTAGGAGGGTACCAAGAGACCCAGTACTTC. Protein product: CASSLGGYQETQYF.